These 22 T cell receptor beta chains originate from one sample sequenced in a study of beta chain features in type 1 diabetes. Expressed TCRB transcripts were sequenced because the entire RNA isolate underwent reverse transcription. Profiled with immunoSEQ multiplex PCR; TCRdb holds only in-frame clones, not every one. The sample carries just over 150,000 clones, more than 9.5% recorded once. The sequenced material came from central memory CD4+ T cells from blood. The receptors shown here come from a young man in good health.

This clone was counted a few times. The V call is TRBV30, the J call TRBJ2-5; D ambiguous. CDR3 size: 13 residues. CDR1 GTSNPN and CDR2 SVGIG come from the germline V gene (reference sequence). Between the trimmed V and J ends, which lost 0 bases and 4 bases, there was a span of 9 bases. CDR3 DNA sequence: TGTGCCTGGAGTGTCAAGGGCTCAGAGACCCAGTACTTC. Translated: CAWSVKGSETQYF.

The chain employs TRBV7-2 and TRBJ2-5; D is ambiguous. V was pared by 4 bases and J by 2 bases, with 5 bases between. This CDR3 is 12 amino acids long. CDR1 is SGHTA, CDR2 FQGNSA, per germline. This chain's CDR3 is CASSSLQETQYF. CDR3 DNA sequence: TGTGCCAGCAGCTCCCTTCAAGAGACCCAGTACTTC.

A few counts support this clone. V usage is TRBV4-1 and J usage is TRBJ1-2, with D possibly being TRBD1 (6 bases). With 2 bases removed from V and 4 bases from J, the gap between germline ends came to 11 bases. The CDR3 is 14 residues long. Germline CDR1 MGHRA, CDR2 YSYEKL. The CDR3 region is CASSQFTGSYGYTF. The CDR3 DNA follows: TGCGCCAGCAGCCAATTCACAGGGAGCTATGGCTACACCTTC.

The V call is TRBV6-5, the J call TRBJ1-2; 10 nucleotides match TRBD1. Germline-derived CDR1 and CDR2 are MNHEY and SVGAGI. The J segment lost 3 bases and the V segment lost 6 bases, leaving 4 bases of the junction unmatched. This CDR3 is 14 amino acids long. DNA of the CDR3: TGTGCCAGCAGGGGGACAGGGGCCTACTATGGCTACACCTTC. Translation: CASRGTGAYYGYTF.

The rearrangement links TRBV30 to TRBJ2-1; 14 nucleotides agree with TRBD2. J lost 5 bases, V lost 3 bases, and 3 bases had no gene match. This CDR3 spans 15 amino acids. Germline CDR1 GTSNPN, CDR2 SVGIG (reference sequence). The CDR3 region has the DNA TGTGCCTGGAGGACGGGACTAGCGGGGGACAATGAGCAGTTCTTC. Translated, it gives CAWRTGLAGDNEQFF.

The chain employs TRBV11-2 and TRBJ2-2, with D maybe TRBD1 (6 bases). Trimming shortened V by 1 base and J by 4 bases, and 13 bases separated the two germline ends. Germline CDR1 is SGHAT and CDR2 is FQNNGV. The CDR3 totals 16 residues. The CDR3 DNA is TGTGCCAGCAGCTTAGCGGGCAGGGGCGGCACCGGGGAGCTGTTTTTT. It yields the protein CASSLAGRGGTGELFF.

The V call is TRBV7-9, the J call TRBJ2-1; 8 positions match TRBD2. With 10 bases clipped from V and 8 bases from J, the junction kept 13 bases outside the gene matches. CDR1 is SEHNR and CDR2 is FQNEAQ in the germline V gene (reference sequence). This CDR3 is 14 amino acids long. This CDR3 reads CATPVGGARDEQFF. The CDR3 DNA reads as TGTGCCACCCCCGTCGGGGGGGCTAGGGATGAGCAGTTCTTC.

In this sample, this clone turned up once. The J gene is TRBJ1-1, the V gene TRBV27; tentative D call: TRBD1 (6 bases). This CDR3 is 15 amino acids long. Germline loops: CDR1 MNHEY, CDR2 SMNVEV (reference sequence). Trimming cost V 4 bases and J 3 bases, with 15 bases left between them. The CDR3, as DNA: TGTGCCAGCAGTTGGCAGGGTAGGGGGGACACTGAAGCTTTCTTT. Amino acids: CASSWQGRGDTEAFF.

The rearrangement joins TRBV5-1 to TRBJ2-5; D is unresolved. From germline, CDR1 is SGHRS and CDR2 YFSETQ. Trimming cost V 4 bases and J 5 bases, with 12 bases left between them. This CDR3 has 13 amino acids. CDR3 in amino acids: CASSNLGSETQYF. CDR3 in DNA: TGCGCCAGCAGCAACTTGGGGTCCGAGACCCAGTACTTC. The full variable domain, its missing parts supplied by reference TRBV5-1 and TRBJ2-5, is KAGVTQTPRYLIKTRGQQVTLSCSPISGHRSVSWYQQTPGQGLQFLFEYFSETQRNKGNFPGRFSGRQFSNSRSEMNVSTLELGDSALYLCASSNLGSETQYFGPGTRLLVL.

V is TRBV4-2 and J is TRBJ2-1; 7 positions match TRBD1. Germline V lookup: CDR1 LGHNA, CDR2 YNFKEQ. The CDR3 sequence is 17 residues long. V shed 1 base and J 1 base; nucleotides not matched to a gene: 7. The CDR3 DNA reads TGTGCCAGCAGCCAAGTTCGTGCGACAGGGTCCTACAATGAGCAGTTCTTC. Protein sequence: CASSQVRATGSYNEQFF.

This clone was counted between two and nine times. The J gene is TRBJ2-1, the V gene TRBV11-3; TRBD1 aligns across 7 bases. V dropped 1 base and J dropped 5; count of bases not matched to a gene: 8. CDR1 and CDR2 (germline): SGHNT, YENEEA. The length of the CDR3 is 16 residues. The CDR3 nucleotides read TGTGCCAGCAGCTTAGGAGACAGGGCACGAAACAATGAGCAGTTCTTC. It specifies CASSLGDRARNNEQFF.

This clone was observed a few times. J is TRBJ1-1 and V is TRBV9; D is uncertain. This CDR3 comprises 13 residues. V shed 4 bases and J shed 1 base, with 8 bases lying between them. Germline V gene data show CDR1 as SGDLS and CDR2 as YYNGEE. The CDR3 is CASSPEANTEAFF. The CDR3 bases are TGTGCCAGCAGCCCAGAGGCGAACACTGAAGCTTTCTTT.

The chain couples TRBV6-5 to TRBJ1-1, with 7 positions matching TRBD1. This CDR3 contains 12 residues. Germline values: CDR1 MNHEY, CDR2 SVGAGI. V trimming: 8 bases; J trimming: 9 bases; junction bases outside the gene matches: 9. Here the CDR3 reads CASRGTDGKAFF. CDR3 DNA sequence: TGTGCCAGCCGCGGGACAGACGGAAAAGCTTTCTTT.

The chain carries TRBV6-5 and TRBJ1-5, with D possibly being TRBD1 (5 bases). Germline CDR1 MNHEY, CDR2 SVGAGI. There are 13 residues in the CDR3. The germline V and J ends were trimmed by 1 base and 5 bases, with 6 bases remaining between them. CDR3 sequence (DNA): TGTGCCAGCAGTTACTTCAGGGATCAGCCCCAGCATTTT. This translates into CASSYFRDQPQHF.

As to this clone: A single base separates this from a much larger clone, so it may be a read error. This chain uses TRBV29-1 with TRBJ2-1, with 8 bases that match TRBD2. Germline loops: CDR1 SQVTM, CDR2 ANQGSEA. V trimming: 7 bases; J trimming: 4 bases; junction bases outside the gene matches: 0. This CDR3 spans 11 amino acids. The CDR3 DNA sequence: TGCAGCGGCGGGGGGTACAATGAGCAGTTCTTC. This gives the protein CSGGGYNEQFF.

This clone was seen more than once but under ten times. This chain connects TRBV7-9 to TRBJ2-7; D not certain. Per germline, CDR1 SEHNR and CDR2 FQNEAQ (reference sequence). V lost 4 bases and J lost 3, with 10 bases in between. The CDR3 extends over 13 amino acids. CDR3 DNA sequence: TGTGCCAGCAGCTCTAACTACGGCTACGAGCAGTACTTC. Amino acid sequence: CASSSNYGYEQYF.

This CDR3 is CASSLEGYTF. The CDR3 DNA sequence: TGTGCCAGCAGTTTAGAAGGCTACACCTTC. The chain employs TRBV28 and TRBJ1-2; D gene ambiguous. V dropped 2 bases and J dropped 8 bases, with 3 bases sitting between them. Germline lookup yields CDR1 MDHEN and CDR2 SYDVKM. The CDR3 contains 10 residues.

Here the CDR3 reads CASSQISSGGAHEQFF. The CDR3, as DNA: TGCGCCAGCAGCCAAATATCCAGCGGGGGGGCACATGAGCAGTTCTTC. The chain combines TRBV4-3 with TRBJ2-1, with 10 positions matching TRBD2. The CDR3 extends over 16 amino acids. Losses at the gene ends were 2 bases for V and 8 bases for J; bases not matched to a gene: 9. In germline, CDR1 is LGHNA, CDR2 YSLEER.

This clone has at least ten counts. The chain has TRBV6-6 and TRBJ2-7; D call uncertain. The germline gives CDR1 MNHNY, CDR2 SVGAGI (reference sequence). V shed 4 bases and J shed 5 bases, with 6 bases lying between them. This CDR3 region has 11 residues. In DNA form, the CDR3 reads TGTGCCAGCAGTTCCTTCAACGAGCAGTACTTC. Translated, it gives CASSSFNEQYF.

The chain joins TRBV4-3 to TRBJ2-3; 7 bases match TRBD2. The germline CDR1 and CDR2 sequences are LGHNA and YSLEER. Trimming cost V 1 base and J 2 bases; bases outside gene matches: 9. The CDR3 has 17 amino acids. The CDR3 region is CASSQAAGRGNTDTQYF. CDR3 sequence (DNA): TGCGCCAGCAGCCAAGCAGCAGGGAGGGGCAACACAGATACGCAGTATTTT.

This clone was detected a few times. The chain carries TRBV18 and TRBJ1-2; D not resolved. The CDR3 runs to 12 residues. Germline CDR1 and CDR2: KGHSH and LQKENI. The V end lost 5 bases, the J end lost 8 bases, and 12 bases lay between the germline ends. CDR3 bases: TGTGCCAGCTCAGGGATTTCCTGGGGCTACACCTTC. The encoded protein is CASSGISWGYTF.

Notes on this clone: Just one base apart from a much larger clone, this may be a read error. The chain has TRBV28 and TRBJ2-4; perhaps TRBD2 as D (6 bases). Per the germline V gene, CDR1 is MDHEN and CDR2 is SYDVKM. The CDR3 consists of 18 residues. The CDR3 DNA reads TGTTCCAGCAGCCCGCCAGTTGGTGGGGGACTAGCCAAAAACATTCAGTACTTC. Translated, it gives CSSSPPVGGGLAKNIQYF.